This T cell receptor (beta chain) was obtained from a study of technical replicates of blood from a few donors. Assay used: immunoSEQ multiplex PCR; TCRdb lists only in-frame clones, some missing. This sample yields 85,000 to 100,000 clones, of which about 95% are seen a single time; around 0.21% belongs to the top ten. The CDR3 runs 17 residues. From germline, CDR1 is MNHEY and CDR2 SMNVEV (reference sequence). V lost 5 bases and J 0 bases, leaving 19 bases between the germline ends. Sequencing was done on a sample of T cells isolated from PBMCs. This receptor was identified in a human donor in good health. The V gene is TRBV27, the J gene TRBJ1-2; the D gene is possibly TRBD1 (5 bases). The CDR3 nucleotides read TGTGCCAGCAGTCCGGGAGGGACGGCAACCACTAACTATGGCTACACCTTC. Translating it yields CASSPGGTATTNYGYTF.